What follows is one TCR beta chain and its context. Its target is not known. MiXCR, run by TCRdb on the 5' RACE reads, gives a single entry per CDR3 protein. Of 95,000 to 130,000 distinct CDR3 sequences detected, more than 10% appear once; the ten largest clones hold 16%. Time point meaning: blood at routine non-recurrence follow-up after resection. Unsorted whole RNA samples from tumor, nontumor lung or frozen PBMC were sequenced. The data belong to a study of spatial heterogeneity in lung cancer. Looking at the study overall: In the raw reads, each unique TCR and UMI combination was present more than ten times on average.

Study observations and caveats: The study found ubiquitous expanded tumor TCRs in blood more at resection than follow-up.

This clonotype was obtained from a male donor with early-stage non-small cell lung cancer. The sample was PBMCs, taken at follow-up.

CDR3 nucleotide sequence: TGCAGCGTTCAAAGCTGGTGGGGGCAAGAGACCCAGTACTTC. Protein product: CSVQSWWGQETQYF. This chain joins TRBV29-1 and TRBJ2-5, with D perhaps matching TRBD1 or TRBD2 (5 bases each). V shed 5 bases and J shed 2 bases, with 15 bases lying between them. Germline-derived CDR1 and CDR2 are SQVTM and ANQGSEA. The CDR3 extends over 14 amino acids.